This is a list of T cell receptor beta chains from one sample in a study of radiation and T cells in renal cell carcinoma. Data came from immunoSEQ multiplex PCR; TCRdb stores just in-frame clones and leaves some out. The table includes roughly 130,000 clones, about 88% detected once. The sample was blood, taken from a patient whose treatment included radiotherapy and nephrectomy. The receptors shown here come from a woman in her 70s with renal cell carcinoma. Both conserved end residues are part of each CDR3. D genes are given only for firm matches. For some rows the clone size is stated as once, few or many, or as a class when expanded; others skip it.

TGTGCCAGCTCGGACCGATACTATGGCTACACCTTC,CASSDRYYGYTF,TRBJ1-2,TRBV2,NA,NA
TGTGCCAGCAGCTTGCCCGCGGGTGAGCAGTTCTTC,CASSLPAGEQFF,TRBJ2-1,TRBV5-4,NA,NA
TGTGCCAGCAGCTTGATGGTTAACACAGATACGCAGTATTTT,CASSLMVNTDTQYF,TRBJ2-3,TRBV7-2,NA,NA
TGTGCCAGTAGTTACTCCAGGGTCGCCTACAATGAGCAGTTCTTC,CASSYSRVAYNEQFF,TRBJ2-1,TRBV19,NA,NA
TGTGCCAGCAGTCGTAGAAGGGGGGACAGCCTAATTACTGAAGCTTTCTTT,CASSRRRGDSLITEAFF,TRBJ1-1,TRBV7-2,TRBD1,NA
TGTGCCAGCAGCCCACCCGCGGGGGGGATTAGCTCCTACAATGAGCAGTTCTTC,CASSPPAGGISSYNEQFF,TRBJ2-1,TRBV5-8,TRBD2,NA
TGTGCCAGCAGCCAGGGGACAACCTCGTACTCTGGAAACACCATATATTTT,CASSQGTTSYSGNTIYF,TRBJ1-3,TRBV14,NA,NA
TGTGCCAGCAGCTCCTCCCGGGACAGGGGCTTTAACGGGGAGCTGTTTTTT,CASSSSRDRGFNGELFF,TRBJ2-2,TRBV11-3,TRBD1,NA
TGCGCCAGCAGCATGGGTTACACCTACAATGAGCAGTTCTTC,CASSMGYTYNEQFF,TRBJ2-1,TRBV5-1,NA,NA
TGTGCCAGCAGCCCCCGTCAGCGGGGGGTCGCCTACGAGCAGTACTTC,CASSPRQRGVAYEQYF,TRBJ2-7,TRBV7-2,TRBD2,NA
TGTGCCAGCAGCTTAGTCCGCAGAATATATGGCTACACCTTC,CASSLVRRIYGYTF,TRBJ1-2,TRBV7-2,NA,once
TGTGCCAGTAGACCCCGGGCAGTAGATCAGCCCCAGCATTTT,CASRPRAVDQPQHF,TRBJ1-5,TRBV19,NA,NA
TGCGCCAGCAGCTTGGTGGCGGGGGGGGTCACAGATACGCAGTATTTT,CASSLVAGGVTDTQYF,TRBJ2-3,TRBV5-1,TRBD2,NA
TGTGCCAGCAGCTTAGCGCCGGGTAGCAATCAGCCCCAGCATTTT,CASSLAPGSNQPQHF,TRBJ1-5,TRBV7-2,NA,NA
TGCAGCGTTGTGGGGGTTTTCGGTGAAGCTTTCTTT,CSVVGVFGEAFF,TRBJ1-1,TRBV29-1,NA,few
TGCGCCAGCAGCCAAGGACAGGGCCACGAGCAGTACTTC,CASSQGQGHEQYF,TRBJ2-7,TRBV4-3,TRBD1,NA
TGTGCCAGCTCACCAGAGACAAACGAGCAGTACTTC,CASSPETNEQYF,TRBJ2-7,TRBV18,NA,NA
TGTGCCAGCAGCCCACAACCCTGGGTCAATGAGCAGTTCTTC,CASSPQPWVNEQFF,TRBJ2-1,TRBV9,NA,NA
TGTGCCAGCAGTGAAATCGCCGAGCTGAATAGCTACACCTTC,CASSEIAELNSYTF,TRBJ1-2,TRBV6-1,NA,NA
TGCGCCAGCAGCTTGTTTCAGGGGAACTATGGCTACACCTTC,CASSLFQGNYGYTF,TRBJ1-2,TRBV5-1,NA,once
TGCGCCAGCAGCTTGGGCCCCCACGAAGCTTTCTTT,CASSLGPHEAFF,TRBJ1-1,TRBV5-1,NA,NA
TGTGCCAGCAGTTTATCAGGGTTGGGGGCCAACGTCCTGACTTTC,CASSLSGLGANVLTF,TRBJ2-6,TRBV28,NA,NA
TGTGCCAGCAGTTATGGGACAGGGCGAACTAATGAAAAACTGTTTTTT,CASSYGTGRTNEKLFF,TRBJ1-4,TRBV6-5,TRBD1,NA
TGTGCCAGCAGTTCCCGACAGGGGGGCACTGAAGCTTTCTTT,CASSSRQGGTEAFF,TRBJ1-1,TRBV28,TRBD1,NA
TGTGCCAGCAGTTTATTTGGGACCGGGACCCAATACGAGCAGTACTTC,CASSLFGTGTQYEQYF,TRBJ2-7,TRBV28,NA,NA
TGCGCCAGCAGAATAACAGGGGTAGAGGAAAAACTGTTTTTT,CASRITGVEEKLFF,TRBJ1-4,TRBV4-1,TRBD1,NA
TGCGCCAGCAGCCCTGGGGGACCCCAAGAGACCCAGTACTTC,CASSPGGPQETQYF,TRBJ2-5,TRBV5-1,NA,NA
TGCGCCAGCAGGACTGGTGAACTAGCGGGGTCTAATGAGCAGTTCTTC,CASRTGELAGSNEQFF,TRBJ2-1,TRBV5-1,TRBD2,NA
TGTGCCAGTAGGGGGACAGGGTTGGGAAGATATAGCAATCAGCCCCAGCATTTT,CASRGTGLGRYSNQPQHF,TRBJ1-5,TRBV19,TRBD1,NA
TGTGCCAGCAGCGTAGCTGGCATTGGGGGCGCATGGAGCTATGGCTACACCTTC,CASSVAGIGGAWSYGYTF,TRBJ1-2,TRBV9,NA,NA
TGTGCCATCAGGGGGACAGAGGTTGGGGCCCAGCATTTT,CAIRGTEVGAQHF,TRBJ1-5,TRBV10-3,TRBD1,few
TGCGCCAGCAAGGAGCACGTGGGCAAAAACATTCAGTACTTC,CASKEHVGKNIQYF,TRBJ2-4,TRBV4-1,NA,NA
TGTGCCAGCAGCTCAGGACAGGGTCTACGGACTGAAGCTTTCTTT,CASSSGQGLRTEAFF,TRBJ1-1,TRBV7-8,TRBD1,NA
TGTACCTCGCAGACAGGGGACAATCAGCCCCAGCATTTT,CTSQTGDNQPQHF,TRBJ1-5,TRBV6-1,TRBD1,NA
TGCGCCAGCAGCCAGGGGGCTAGCGGCCCAGGGGCCGGGGAGCTGTTTTTT,CASSQGASGPGAGELFF,TRBJ2-2,TRBV4-3,NA,once
TGTGCCAGTAGTATAGTCCCCGGGACACACGGGGAGCTGTTTTTT,CASSIVPGTHGELFF,TRBJ2-2,TRBV19,NA,NA
TGTGCCAGCAGTAACACAGATACGCAGTATTTT,CASSNTDTQYF,TRBJ2-3,TRBV27,NA,NA
TGCGCCAGCAGCCCGGGAGTGGGAATGATTGAGACCCAGTACTTC,CASSPGVGMIETQYF,TRBJ2-5,TRBV5-1,NA,NA
TGTGCCAGCAGCGCAGATGGGAACATTCTCACAGATACGCAGTATTTT,CASSADGNILTDTQYF,TRBJ2-3,TRBV9,NA,NA
TGTGCCAGCTCAGACCGGACAGGGGCGGGTGGCTACACCTTC,CASSDRTGAGGYTF,TRBJ1-2,TRBV18,TRBD1,once
TGTGCCAGCAGGCGGCGGGGGGGCCTACCGGGGCGAGAGACCCAGTACTTC,CASRRRGGLPGRETQYF,TRBJ2-5,TRBV5-6,TRBD2,NA
TGCAGCGGGACAGGGGGCTGGGGTGAAGCTTTCTTT,CSGTGGWGEAFF,TRBJ1-1,TRBV29-1,TRBD1,NA
TGTGCCTGGAGGACGTTGGGGGACACTGAAGCTTTCTTT,CAWRTLGDTEAFF,TRBJ1-1,TRBV30,NA,NA
TGTGCCAGCAGCGTAGGAGGGACAGGAGGAAATGAGCAGTTCTTC,CASSVGGTGGNEQFF,TRBJ2-1,TRBV9,TRBD1,NA
TGTGCCAGCAAAATACAGGGGAGCAAGTCCTACGAGCAGTACTTC,CASKIQGSKSYEQYF,TRBJ2-7,TRBV6-5,TRBD1,NA